Presented here are 26 T cell receptor beta chains from one specimen sequenced in a study of blood T cell repertoires in COVID-19. Data came from immunoSEQ multiplex PCR; TCRdb stores just in-frame clones and leaves some out. The repertoire holds about 170,000 clones, with around 88% as singletons. Sequencing input: PBMCs or T cells enriched from blood (not recorded which). The receptors shown here come from a woman in her 50s in a cohort exposed to, infected with or recovered from COVID-19 (not recorded which).

V and J are TRBV29-1 and TRBJ2-3, with D perhaps TRBD2 (6 bases). The V end lost 7 bases, the J end lost 5 bases, and 16 bases lay between the germline ends. Germline CDR1 and CDR2: SQVTM and ANQGSEA. This CDR3 has 13 residues. CDR3 in DNA: TGCAGCGCCCTCCTCACGGGGGTAGATACGCAGTATTTT. It is translated as CSALLTGVDTQYF.

This clone was seen a handful of times. The rearrangement uses TRBV28 and TRBJ2-5; D may be TRBD1 (7 bases). Between the trimmed V and J ends, which lost 7 bases and 3 bases, there was a span of 12 bases. Germline V lookup: CDR1 MDHEN, CDR2 SYDVKM. The CDR3 loop spans 13 amino acids. As DNA, the CDR3 is TGTGCCAGCATTCTCAGGGGGGAAGAGACCCAGTACTTC. This encodes CASILRGEETQYF.

The chain recombines TRBV5-1 with TRBJ1-3; maybe TRBD1 (6 bases). This CDR3 region has 17 residues. The V and J ends lost 2 bases and 0 bases respectively, with 15 bases between them. CDR1 is SGHRS, CDR2 YFSETQ, per germline. The CDR3 coding sequence is TGCGCCAGCAGCTTCAAGGCAGGGGAAGACTCTGGAAACACCATATATTTT. It specifies CASSFKAGEDSGNTIYF.

DNA for the CDR3: TGTGCCAGCAGCCAAGCCTGGCTAGCGGGGGGGCCAGGCACAGATACGCAGTATTTT. As protein: CASSQAWLAGGPGTDTQYF. The chain uses TRBV14 and TRBJ2-3, with 12 bases fitting TRBD2. V lost 1 base to trimming and J lost 1 base; unmatched junction nucleotides: 9. The CDR3 has 19 residues. Germline CDR1 SGHDN, CDR2 FVKESK.

The V and J genes are TRBV5-1 and TRBJ1-4, with D possibly being TRBD1 (5 bases). The V end lost 0 bases, the J end lost 7 bases, and 13 bases lay between the germline ends. Looked up from germline, CDR1 is SGHRS and CDR2 is YFSETQ. The CDR3 totals 15 residues. CDR3 residues: CASSLGDSNFEKLFF. For the CDR3, the DNA is TGCGCCAGCAGCTTGGGCGACAGCAACTTTGAAAAACTGTTTTTT.

This CDR3 is CASSLVGGREVLFF. In DNA form, the CDR3 reads TGTGCCAGCAGCTTAGTGGGTGGGAGGGAAGTGCTGTTTTTT. The rearrangement joins TRBV7-2 to TRBJ2-2; 7 nucleotides agree with TRBD2. After removal of 1 base from V and 13 bases from J, the junction contained 9 bases not matched to a gene. This CDR3 region has 14 residues. From germline, CDR1 is SGHTA and CDR2 FQGNSA.

This sequence joins TRBV24-1 and TRBJ1-2; tentatively, D is TRBD1 (5 bases). The CDR3 loop spans 14 amino acids. The V end was cut by 0 bases, the J end by 8 bases, with 12 bases between. Germline V gene sequence: CDR1 KGHDR, CDR2 SFDVKD. The CDR3 DNA reads as TGTGCCACCAGTGATTTGAAACAGGCGGTAGGCTACACCTTC. Its protein is CATSDLKQAVGYTF.

The CDR3 DNA sequence: TGTGCCAGCGGGACAGGAAGGAATCAGCCCCAGCATTTT. Its protein is CASGTGRNQPQHF. The chain combines TRBV6-5 with TRBJ1-5, with 8 bases fitting TRBD1. The CDR3 is 13 residues long. Germline CDR1 reads MNHEY; CDR2 reads SVGAGI. The V gene end was trimmed by 8 bases and the J gene end by 4 bases; junction bases not matched to a gene: 4.

The gene calls are TRBV15 and TRBJ2-7; 10 bases are shared with TRBD2. V lost 5 bases, J lost 4 bases, and 5 bases stayed unmatched. This CDR3 has 14 residues. Looked up from germline, CDR1 is LNHNV and CDR2 is YYDKDF (reference sequence). CDR3 bases: TGTGCCACCAGCCAGCGGGGGGGCCGTTACGAGCAGTACTTC. Amino acid sequence: CATSQRGGRYEQYF.

The rearrangement uses TRBV5-1 and TRBJ2-3; 12 nucleotides align to TRBD2. The CDR3 spans 16 residues. Germline CDR1 is SGHRS and CDR2 is YFSETQ. J lost 3 bases, V lost 4 bases, and 6 bases had no gene match. CDR3 region: CASSRTSGTGTDTQYF. The CDR3 DNA follows: TGCGCCAGCAGCCGGACTAGCGGGACGGGGACAGATACGCAGTATTTT.

As for this clone: The junction and the germline gene differ at one end; a read error may be behind it. The chain joins TRBV20-1 to TRBJ1-4; D gene ambiguous. Germline CDR1 is DFQATT and CDR2 is SNEGSKA (reference sequence). The CDR3 contains 11 residues. The DNA of the CDR3 is TGCAGTGCTAGGCCGATAGGAGCTCCGGAGTTT. It is translated as CSARPIGAPEF.

This clone was picked up one time. V usage is TRBV6-5 and J usage is TRBJ2-7; TRBD1 agrees at 8 bases. CDR1 and CDR2 (germline): MNHEY, SVGAGI. V lost 6 bases and J lost 1; bases outside the gene matches: 5. The CDR3 is made up of 14 amino acids. CDR3 DNA sequence: TGTGCCAGCAGGACGGACAGGGTATCCTACGAGCAGTACTTC. It is translated as CASRTDRVSYEQYF.

The chain links TRBV4-1 to TRBJ2-3; the match to TRBD2 covers 14 bases. The CDR3 sequence is 19 residues long. The trim removed 0 bases at V and 5 bases at J, leaving 10 bases unmatched. Germline V CDR1 and CDR2: MGHRA, YSYEKL. Here the CDR3 reads CASSQDHATSGGVEDTQYF. The CDR3 DNA sequence: TGCGCCAGCAGCCAAGATCATGCGACTAGCGGGGGGGTGGAAGATACGCAGTATTTT.

This chain links TRBV7-2 with TRBJ2-3; 8 bases are a match to TRBD1. CDR1 is SGHTA, CDR2 FQGNSA, per germline. The CDR3 is 17 residues long. After removal of 5 bases from V and 6 bases from J, the junction contained 16 bases not matched to a gene. CDR3 in DNA: TGTGCCAGCAGCCTGATATGGACAGGGAGTGGGCCGGATACGCAGTATTTT. Translation: CASSLIWTGSGPDTQYF.

This clone was observed a handful of times. The chain couples TRBV12-3 or TRBV12-4 to TRBJ1-2; D not certain. The CDR3 runs 13 residues. The V and J ends lost 2 bases and 6 bases respectively, with 10 bases between them. The CDR3 sequence: CASSLTGRNGYTF. DNA of the CDR3: TGTGCCAGCAGTTTAACTGGGCGTAATGGCTACACCTTC.

The chain recombines TRBV7-3 with TRBJ1-2; 10 positions agree with TRBD1. Trimming removed 6 bases from V and 4 bases from J; junction bases left unmatched: 11. Germline-derived CDR1 and CDR2 are SGHTA and FQGTGA. CDR3 length equals 16 residues. The CDR3 nucleotides read TGTGCCAGCAGACCCAGTGGACAGGGGGGGATCTATGGCTACACCTTC. This gives the protein CASRPSGQGGIYGYTF. Using reference TRBV7-3 and TRBJ1-2 for the parts outside the CDR3, the full variable domain is GAGVSQTPSNKVTEKGKYVELRCDPISGHTALYWYRQSLGQGPEFLIYFQGTGAADDSGLPNDRFFAVRPEGSVSTLKIQRTERGDSAVYLCASRPSGQGGIYGYTFGSGTRLTVV.

V is TRBV9 and J is TRBJ2-5; 10 nucleotides line up with TRBD1. From germline, CDR1 is SGDLS and CDR2 YYNGEE. V lost 0 bases and J lost 1; bases outside the gene matches: 3. The CDR3 runs 16 residues. CDR3 protein: CASSVERTGGQETQYF. DNA for the CDR3: TGTGCCAGCAGCGTAGAGAGGACAGGGGGCCAAGAGACCCAGTACTTC.

The rearrangement links TRBV5-1 to TRBJ1-4, with unresolved D. Trimming pared 0 bases from V and 3 bases from J, leaving 12 bases between. This CDR3 spans 16 amino acids. Germline values: CDR1 SGHRS, CDR2 YFSETQ. This chain's CDR3 is CASSLEAGLANEKLFF. For the CDR3, the DNA is TGCGCCAGCAGCTTGGAAGCAGGTTTGGCTAATGAAAAACTGTTTTTT.

The gene calls are TRBV19 and TRBJ1-5; D is possibly TRBD1 (5 bases). CDR1 and CDR2 (germline): LNHDA, SQIVND (reference sequence). The CDR3 runs to 12 residues. The V and J ends lost 6 bases and 6 bases respectively, with 9 bases between them. CDR3 residues: CASSRGVQPQHF. CDR3 sequence (DNA): TGTGCCAGTAGCCGGGGGGTTCAGCCCCAGCATTTT.

This chain connects TRBV28 to TRBJ2-1; 10 bases are a match to TRBD2. J was trimmed by 7 bases and V by 7 bases; bases with no gene match: 16. There are 17 residues in the CDR3. Germline-derived CDR1 and CDR2 are MDHEN and SYDVKM. CDR3 residues: CASMTGRSGLAANEQFF. Written as DNA, the CDR3 is TGTGCCAGCATGACGGGTAGGTCAGGACTAGCGGCAAATGAGCAGTTCTTC. The full variable domain, rest sourced from reference TRBV28 and TRBJ2-1, is DVKVTQSSRYLVKRTGEKVFLECVQDMDHENMFWYRQDPGLGLRLIYFSYDVKMKEKGDIPEGYSVSREKKERFSLILESASTNQTSMYLCASMTGRSGLAANEQFFGPGTRLTVL.

This chain connects TRBV7-2 to TRBJ1-4, with D hard to call. Trimming shortened V by 6 bases and J by 0 bases, and 14 bases separated the two germline ends. The CDR3 is 16 residues long. Germline V gene sequence: CDR1 SGHTA, CDR2 FQGNSA. The CDR3 sequence is CASRPKAGSTNEKLFF. DNA of the CDR3: TGTGCCAGCAGACCCAAAGCGGGCTCAACTAATGAAAAACTGTTTTTT.

V is TRBV7-2 and J is TRBJ2-3; unclear D gene. Trimming stripped 8 bases from V and 2 bases from J, with 17 bases between. Per the germline V gene, CDR1 is SGHTA and CDR2 is FQGNSA. The CDR3 extends over 15 amino acids. The CDR3 DNA follows: TGTGCCAGCGCGGTACGAGCTTCCTACACAGATACGCAGTATTTT. This translates into CASAVRASYTDTQYF.

The count of this clone is one. This rearrangement joins TRBV28 to TRBJ1-2, with TRBD1 identical over 7 bases. V was pared by 5 bases and J by 8 bases, with 20 bases of the junction left unmatched. CDR3 length: 17 amino acids. The germline V gene has CDR1 MDHEN and CDR2 SYDVKM. DNA for the CDR3: TGTGCCAGCAGTCTACAGGGGACGGTCCTCTCGGGCTACGGCTACACCTTC. Its protein is CASSLQGTVLSGYGYTF.

The chain recombines TRBV4-3 with TRBJ2-4; possible D gene TRBD2, 5 bases. The length of the CDR3 is 15 residues. The germline V gene encodes CDR1 LGHNA and CDR2 YSLEER. Trimming removed 1 base from V and 6 bases from J, with 13 bases in between. The CDR3 sequence is CASSQGAELLNIQYF. In nucleotides, the CDR3 is TGCGCCAGCAGCCAAGGAGCGGAACTCTTAAACATTCAGTACTTC.

The rearrangement joins TRBV2 to TRBJ2-1; D is perhaps TRBD1 (6 bases). Trimming removed 4 bases at V and 4 bases at J, with 14 bases between. Germline assignment: CDR1 SNHLY and CDR2 FYNNEI. This CDR3 has 15 residues. CDR3 DNA sequence: TGTGCCAGCAGTGGATTCGGGACACTTTACAATGAGCAGTTCTTC. The encoded protein is CASSGFGTLYNEQFF.

The rearrangement links TRBV7-9 to TRBJ2-3, with unresolved D. The CDR3 is 17 amino acids. From germline, CDR1 is SEHNR and CDR2 FQNEAQ (reference sequence). Trimming took off 4 bases at V and 4 bases at J, with 21 bases between the two ends. This CDR3 reads CASSSPTVRTPPDTQYF. The CDR3 DNA sequence: TGTGCCAGCAGCTCCCCCACAGTGCGAACCCCTCCAGATACGCAGTATTTT.